The table lists the clone carrying this T cell receptor beta chain with a count of one. The data derive from a study of blood T cell repertoires in COVID-19. Deletions cut 0 bases from V and 10 bases from J, with 13 bases between. The CDR3 covers 14 residues. CDR1 and CDR2 (germline): MNHNY, SVGAGI (reference sequence). Profiled with immunoSEQ multiplex PCR; TCRdb holds only in-frame clones, not every one. This table holds 90,000 or so clones, roughly 90% found once. Sequencing was done on a sample of peripheral blood. The TCR originated in a man aged 60 to 69 with COVID-19, enrolled during active disease. The J gene is TRBJ1-5, the V gene TRBV6-6, with unresolved D. CDR3 coding DNA: TGTGCCAGCAGTTACTCGCCCAGGATTCGTCCCCAGCATTTT. Amino acid sequence: CASSYSPRIRPQHF.